Shown below are 6 T cell receptor beta chains from a single sample sequenced in a study of blood T cell repertoires in COVID-19. TCRdb's copy holds only in-frame clones and misses some; the assay was immunoSEQ multiplex PCR. The table lists about 340,000 clones, 87% of them singletons, with around 6% in the top ten. Input material: peripheral blood. The origin of the receptors is a woman aged 50 to 60 with COVID-19, enrolled during active disease.

The chain employs TRBV28 and TRBJ1-1; D might be TRBD1 (5 bases). The CDR3 runs to 12 residues. Germline V gives CDR1 MDHEN, CDR2 SYDVKM. The ends were cut back, 5 bases at V and 13 bases at J, with 17 bases in the middle. Here the CDR3 DNA reads TGTGCCAGCAGTGACCGGGGGGGGAGCGGTTTCTTT. Translation: CASSDRGGSGFF.

V gene TRBV10-2 combines with J gene TRBJ1-5; D is perhaps TRBD1 (5 bases). Deletions cut 3 bases from V and 6 bases from J, with 12 bases between. This CDR3 has 14 residues. Germline values: CDR1 WSHSY, CDR2 SAAADI. The CDR3 region is CASSEWGVLQPQHF. DNA of the CDR3: TGCGCCAGCAGTGAATGGGGGGTCCTTCAGCCCCAGCATTTT.

V is TRBV19 and J is TRBJ1-2, with D unresolved. The V and J ends lost 0 bases and 8 bases respectively, with 10 bases between them. This CDR3 is built from 13 residues. Germline V lookup: CDR1 LNHDA, CDR2 SQIVND (reference sequence). CDR3 loop: CASSIDQRWGYTF. Here the CDR3 DNA reads TGTGCCAGTAGTATAGATCAACGGTGGGGCTACACCTTC.

The CDR3: CASSHGTGDYQPQHF. CDR3 coding DNA: TGTGCCAGCAGCCATGGGACAGGGGATTATCAGCCCCAGCATTTT. The chain is built from TRBV3-1 (or the pseudogene TRBV3-2) and TRBJ1-5, with 10 bases that match TRBD1. Looked up from germline, CDR1 is LGHDT and CDR2 is YNNKEL (reference sequence). The CDR3 runs to 15 residues. The V segment lost 3 bases and the J segment 5 bases; nucleotides outside the gene matches: 4.

V usage is TRBV11-2 and J usage is TRBJ2-5; 9 positions agree with TRBD2. The junction had 5 bases not matched to a gene; V was cut back by 2 bases and J by 4 bases. Looked up from germline, CDR1 is SGHAT and CDR2 is FQNNGV. The length of the CDR3 is 15 residues. CDR3 sequence: CASSLRREGRETQYF. CDR3 nucleotide sequence: TGTGCCAGCAGCTTACGGCGGGAGGGACGAGAGACCCAGTACTTC.

CDR3 amino acids: CASRNAGVRQTQYF. CDR3 in DNA: TGTGCCAGCAGAAACGCAGGGGTCAGGCAGACCCAGTACTTC. This chain links TRBV2 with TRBJ2-5; possible D gene TRBD1, 6 bases. The germline V gene encodes CDR1 SNHLY and CDR2 FYNNEI. V lost 6 bases, J lost 6 bases, and 17 bases lay in between. This CDR3 spans 14 amino acids. Full variable domain (remainder filled in from reference TRBV2 and TRBJ2-5): EPEVTQTPSHQVTQMGQEVILRCVPISNHLYFYWYRQILGQKVEFLVSFYNNEISEKSEIFDDQFSVERPDGSNFTLKIRSTKLEDSAMYFCASRNAGVRQTQYFGPGTRLLVL.